The 5 T cell receptor beta chains listed next were all sequenced from one sample in a study of shared clonotypes between healthy human individuals. Here immunoSEQ multiplex PCR was the method, and the copy in TCRdb shows in-frame clones only, minus some. The sample shows 700,000 or so clones, less than 80% of them seen only once. The sequenced sample consisted of memory CD4+ T cells sorted from blood. Sample subset: CD45RA-negative fraction. The receptors originated from a woman in her thirties in good health.

This clone was seen a few times. The chain employs TRBV18 and TRBJ2-7; D remains unclear. The CDR3 is 15 amino acids. V was cut by 4 bases and J by 3 bases, with 16 bases left in between. Germline CDR1 is KGHSH and CDR2 is LQKENI. Written as DNA, the CDR3 is TGTGCCAGCTCACGTCCTTTGGCGGAGAGCTACGAGCAGTACTTC. It yields the protein CASSRPLAESYEQYF.

Regarding this clone: The same CDR3 arises from other DNA sequences in this sample as well. This chain uses TRBV19 with TRBJ2-3; D not certain. Between the trimmed V and J ends, which lost 5 bases and 1 base, there was a span of 4 bases. The CDR3 loop spans 12 amino acids. The germline V gene has CDR1 LNHDA and CDR2 SQIVND (reference sequence). The CDR3 sequence is CASSSRTDTQYF. The CDR3 region has the DNA TGTGCCAGTAGTTCACGCACAGATACGCAGTATTTT.

The rearrangement uses TRBV30 and TRBJ1-4; tentatively, D is TRBD1 (6 bases). The V end was cut by 2 bases, the J end by 4 bases, with 17 bases between. The CDR3 has 16 amino acids. Germline assignment: CDR1 GTSNPN and CDR2 SVGIG (reference sequence). CDR3 DNA: TGTGCCTGGAGTTGGGGGGCGCGGAGGTATAATGAAAAACTGTTTTTT. Its protein product is CAWSWGARRYNEKLFF.

Only a few counts were recorded for this clone. The J gene is TRBJ2-5, the V gene TRBV13; D remains unclear. V shed 0 bases and J shed 2 bases, with 7 bases lying between them. CDR3 length equals 14 residues. Per germline, CDR1 PRHDT and CDR2 FYEKMQ (reference sequence). CDR3 region: CASSLGGWQETQYF. The CDR3 coding sequence is TGTGCCAGCAGCTTAGGGGGGTGGCAAGAGACCCAGTACTTC. Together with reference TRBV13 and TRBJ2-5, the CDR3 gives the full variable domain: AAGVIQSPRHLIKEKRETATLKCYPIPRHDTVYWYQQGPGQDPQFLISFYEKMQSDKGSIPDRFSAQQFSDYHSELNMSSLELGDSALYFCASSLGGWQETQYFGPGTRLLVL.

The rearrangement links TRBV7-9 to TRBJ1-3; D not certain. Germline V CDR1 and CDR2: SEHNR, FQNEAQ (reference sequence). The CDR3 contains 14 residues. Trimming cost V 5 bases and J 2 bases, with 10 bases left between them. The CDR3 DNA reads TGTGCCAGCAGCCTTCTTGTGACTGGAAACACCATATATTTT. Its translation is CASSLLVTGNTIYF.